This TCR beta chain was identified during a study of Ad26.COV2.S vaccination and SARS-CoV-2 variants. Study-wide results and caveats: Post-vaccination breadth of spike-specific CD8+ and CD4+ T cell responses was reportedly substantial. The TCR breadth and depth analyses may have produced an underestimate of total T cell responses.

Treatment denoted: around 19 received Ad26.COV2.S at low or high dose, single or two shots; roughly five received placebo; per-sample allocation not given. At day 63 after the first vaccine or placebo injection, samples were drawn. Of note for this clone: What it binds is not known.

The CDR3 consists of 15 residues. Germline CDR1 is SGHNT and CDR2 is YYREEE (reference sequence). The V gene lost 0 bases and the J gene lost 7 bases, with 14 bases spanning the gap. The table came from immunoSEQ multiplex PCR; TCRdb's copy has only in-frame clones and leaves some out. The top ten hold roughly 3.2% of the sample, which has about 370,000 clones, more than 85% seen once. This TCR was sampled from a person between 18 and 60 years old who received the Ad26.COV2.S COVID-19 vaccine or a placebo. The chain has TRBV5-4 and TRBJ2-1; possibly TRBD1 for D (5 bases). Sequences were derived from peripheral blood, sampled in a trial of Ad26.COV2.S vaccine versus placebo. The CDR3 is CASSLAAGQGNEQFF. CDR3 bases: TGTGCCAGCAGCTTGGCGGCCGGGCAGGGAAATGAGCAGTTCTTC.